The clone carrying this TCR beta chain was counted many times. Its antigen remains unknown. V was pared by 0 bases and J by 2 bases, with 12 bases between. Germline lookup yields CDR1 LGHNA and CDR2 YSLEER. This CDR3 has 16 amino acids. TCRdb passed the reads through MiXCR, listing each CDR3 protein once. Among hundreds of thousands of distinct CDR3 sequences listed, around 30% were seen once. This sample is drawn from a study of T cell repertoires in cytomegalovirus infection. Across the study: Matching HLA type and CMV infection were both indicated by public TCR beta signatures. Study-level points and caveats: HLA-C-restricted CMV-specific TCR beta clonotypes prevailed in the ex vivo response. Accumulated public TCR beta family frequency recognized individuals carrying CMV together with the relevant HLA.

The sequence came from a human donor in good health (CMV status not recorded). Some clones in this sample may be carry-over from other donors' samples. The chain is built from TRBV4-3 and TRBJ2-3; no definite D call. Source: cultured PBMCs, taken from culture after CMV antigen stimulation. This chain's CDR3 is CASSQDFLSTTDTQYF. CDR3 sequence (DNA): TGCGCCAGCAGCCAAGATTTTCTCTCAACCACAGATACGCAGTATTTT.